A selection of T cell receptor beta chains follows, all from one sample in a study of CD8 T cells in Susac syndrome. TCRdb recomputed calls from the immunoSEQ multiplex PCR reads with MiXCR, one row per CDR3 protein. Of about 85,000 distinct CDR3 sequences detected, 95% appear once; the ten largest clones hold approximately 0.48%. Specimen: CD8+ T cells from PBMCs. The receptors come from a human donor with Susac syndrome. Each CDR3 is given with its conserved first and last residue. The order of the fields is CDR3 DNA, CDR3 protein, D gene, J gene, V gene, clone size. A D gene is named only where the DNA matches it firmly. Clone size is stated in some rows and not others, as once, few, many or a class when expanded.

TGTGCCAGCAGGGAGGTACAAACTGAAGCTTTCTTT,CASREVQTEAFF,-,TRBJ1-1,TRBV2,-
TGTGCCAGCTCACCACGCGACAGGGGTTCCTACGAGCAGTACTTC,CASSPRDRGSYEQYF,TRBD1,TRBJ2-7,TRBV18,once
TGTGCCAGCAGCCAAGAGATGGGCCGGGACAGGACAGACTACGAGCAGTACTTC,CASSQEMGRDRTDYEQYF,TRBD1,TRBJ2-7,TRBV3-1,-
TGCAGCGTTGAAGTGGGTGGAGCGGGCCTCCAAGAGACCCAGTACTTC,CSVEVGGAGLQETQYF,-,TRBJ2-5,TRBV29-1,-
TGTGCCACCAGTGGATACAATGAGCAGTTCTTC,CATSGYNEQFF,-,TRBJ2-1,TRBV24-1,-
TGTGCCAGCAGCCAAGATCGCGGGGGGGACACCGGGGAGCTGTTTTTT,CASSQDRGGDTGELFF,TRBD2,TRBJ2-2,TRBV3-1,-
TGTGCCAGCAGTCCGCCGACGGTGGAGTGGACCCAGTACTTC,CASSPPTVEWTQYF,-,TRBJ2-5,TRBV12-3/TRBV12-4,-
TGCAGTGCTAGACCCGCCGGGGGAGTAAATCAGCCCCAGCATTTT,CSARPAGGVNQPQHF,-,TRBJ1-5,TRBV20-1,-
TGTGCCAGCAGCTCCCCCCTGGGGCAGGGGGCAGAAGATACGCAGTATTTT,CASSSPLGQGAEDTQYF,TRBD1,TRBJ2-3,TRBV7-9,-
TGTGCCAGCAAGTTACAGGGGACCGGCACTGAAGCTTTCTTT,CASKLQGTGTEAFF,TRBD1,TRBJ1-1,TRBV12-3/TRBV12-4,-
TGTGCCAGCAGCCAAGATCTACCACAGGGCGAGCAGTACTTC,CASSQDLPQGEQYF,-,TRBJ2-7,TRBV3-1,-
TGCGCCAGCAGCCAAGATCGAACAGTGAACACTGAAGCTTTCTTT,CASSQDRTVNTEAFF,-,TRBJ1-1,TRBV4-3,-
TGTGCCACCAGCAGAGATCTAACTAGCGGCTACGAGCAGTACTTC,CATSRDLTSGYEQYF,TRBD2,TRBJ2-7,TRBV15,-
TGTGCCTGGGGGACAGGGACTTCCTACGAGCAGTACTTC,CAWGTGTSYEQYF,TRBD1,TRBJ2-7,TRBV30,-
TGTGCCAGCAGCCCCCCCCGATTGGGGACCAAGCAGTACTTC,CASSPPRLGTKQYF,-,TRBJ2-7,TRBV7-9,-
TGTGCCAGCAGTGGGACACTCTCCTACGAGCAGTACTTC,CASSGTLSYEQYF,-,TRBJ2-7,TRBV12-3/TRBV12-4,-
TGTGCCAGCAGCTTAGTCTTGGGACAGCATAATGGGGATACGCAGTATTTT,CASSLVLGQHNGDTQYF,TRBD1,TRBJ2-3,TRBV7-9,-
TGTGCCAGCAGCCTATCTCCCTCCCCTTCAGGAGAGACCCAGTACTTC,CASSLSPSPSGETQYF,-,TRBJ2-5,TRBV7-6,-
TGCAGTGCTAGAGACCCGACTAGCGGGAGTTACACCGGGGAGCTGTTTTTT,CSARDPTSGSYTGELFF,TRBD2,TRBJ2-2,TRBV20-1,-
TGCGCCAGCAGTCAATGGCTTCACAGGGGCGAGCAGTACTTC,CASSQWLHRGEQYF,TRBD1,TRBJ2-7,TRBV23-1,-
TGTGCCAGCAGTTTAAACTTCTACGAGCAGTACTTC,CASSLNFYEQYF,-,TRBJ2-7,TRBV12-3/TRBV12-4,-
TGTGCCAGCAGTGACGGGCCTAATCAGCCCCAGCATTTT,CASSDGPNQPQHF,-,TRBJ1-5,TRBV6-4,-
TGCAGTGCTAGTGGGCCGGGATTCTACGAGCAGTACTTC,CSASGPGFYEQYF,-,TRBJ2-7,TRBV20-1,-
TGCGCCAGCAGCTTGACTAGCGGGAGCGACAATGAGCAGTTCTTC,CASSLTSGSDNEQFF,TRBD2,TRBJ2-1,TRBV5-1,-
TGTGCCACCAGAGGTCGGGACCCAGATACGCAGTATTTT,CATRGRDPDTQYF,-,TRBJ2-3,TRBV15,-
TGCGCCAGCAGCCAAGATAAATGGGAGGGCCGGAATGAGCAGTTCTTC,CASSQDKWEGRNEQFF,TRBD2,TRBJ2-1,TRBV4-3,-
TGTGCCAGCAGCCAATTCGTCGGGAGTAGCTACGAGCAGTACTTC,CASSQFVGSSYEQYF,-,TRBJ2-7,TRBV3-1,-
TGCGCCAGCAGCGCCGAGGGGGAGCAGTACTTC,CASSAEGEQYF,-,TRBJ2-7,TRBV5-1,-
TGTGCCATCGGCGGTAGCGGGACGACCGGGGAGCTGTTTTTT,CAIGGSGTTGELFF,TRBD2,TRBJ2-2,TRBV19,-
TGCAGCGTTGAACCAGGTAACACTGAAGCTTTCTTT,CSVEPGNTEAFF,-,TRBJ1-1,TRBV29-1,few
TGTGCCAGCAGGCCGGGACTAGCGGACAATGAGCAGTTCTTC,CASRPGLADNEQFF,TRBD2,TRBJ2-1,TRBV28,-
TGTGCCAGCAGCAGACTTAGACACGATGAGCAGTTCTTC,CASSRLRHDEQFF,-,TRBJ2-1,TRBV28,-
TGCGCCAGCAGCCAAGATGGGGGGTACTATGGCTACACCTTC,CASSQDGGYYGYTF,-,TRBJ1-2,TRBV4-1,once
TGTGCCAGCAGTGCCTGGGGACTACTCAATGAGCAGTTCTTC,CASSAWGLLNEQFF,TRBD2,TRBJ2-1,TRBV25-1,-
TGTGCCAGCAGCCAAGACCTCGACTTACTAAGCGGGGGGACTAATGAAAAACTGTTTTTT,CASSQDLDLLSGGTNEKLFF,-,TRBJ1-4,TRBV3-1,-
TGTGCCACCAGCAGACAGCTTAGTGAGCCCCAGCATTTT,CATSRQLSEPQHF,-,TRBJ1-5,TRBV15,once
TGTGCCAGCAGTTCCCTGACTAGCGGGTATTCCTACGAGCAGTACTTC,CASSSLTSGYSYEQYF,TRBD2,TRBJ2-7,TRBV27,-
TGTGCCAGTATGGGACTAGCGGACAATGAGCAGTTCTTC,CASMGLADNEQFF,TRBD2,TRBJ2-1,TRBV19,-
TGCAGCGCTCCGGGGGGTCGGGAGCAGTTCTTC,CSAPGGREQFF,TRBD2,TRBJ2-1,TRBV29-1,once